This entry lists 27 T cell receptor beta chains sequenced from one sample in a study of T-cell reconstitution after alpha-beta-depleted transplantation in children. A TCRbeta library incorporating unique molecular identifiers was prepared. TCRdb re-derived calls from the PCR reads in MiXCR, one entry per CDR3 protein. The table records about 580,000 distinct CDR3 sequences, roughly 23% of them present only once. The sequencing here drew on PBMCs, mostly from graft donor cells, taken 360 days after TCRalphabeta/CD19-depleted stem cell transplant. The receptor set was obtained from a boy under two years old who had a stem cell transplant for acute myeloid leukemia, so the T cells may come from the graft donor.

This clonotype was counted ten times or more. This sequence joins TRBV12-3 or TRBV12-4 and TRBJ1-5; 7 positions agree with TRBD1. V lost 0 bases and J lost 7; bases outside the gene matches: 6. The CDR3 is 15 residues long. The CDR3 sequence is CASSLAGGAEQPQHF. The CDR3 coding sequence is TGTGCCAGCAGTTTAGCAGGGGGCGCGGAGCAGCCCCAGCATTTT.

The rearrangement links TRBV20-1 to TRBJ2-3; 10 bases line up with TRBD2. Trimming took 4 bases from V and 2 from J; bases not matched to a gene: 12. CDR3 length equals 17 residues. Germline CDR1 reads DFQATT; CDR2 reads SNEGSKA (reference sequence). For the CDR3, the DNA is TGCAGTGCTATATATTGGACTAGCGGACCAAACACAGATACGCAGTATTTT. As protein: CSAIYWTSGPNTDTQYF.

This clonotype was seen more than once but under ten times. The chain has TRBV7-2 and TRBJ2-5, with TRBD2 matching over 7 bases. The CDR3 spans 15 residues. The germline CDR1 and CDR2 sequences are SGHTA and FQGNSA. Trimming took 0 bases from V and 4 from J; bases not matched to a gene: 5. Here the CDR3 DNA reads TGTGCCAGCAGCTTAGCTCCAGCGGGGACAGAGACCCAGTACTTC. Amino acids: CASSLAPAGTETQYF.

This clonotype was counted a few times. V usage is TRBV6-5 and J usage is TRBJ2-1; D is possibly TRBD2 (5 bases). V lost 2 bases, J lost 6 bases, and 20 bases lay in between. The CDR3 loop spans 17 amino acids. Germline loops: CDR1 MNHEY, CDR2 SVGAGI. The DNA for the CDR3 is TGTGCCAGCAGTTACAGGCCCGGCAGCGGAAGTTTCAATGAGCAGTTCTTC. Protein product: CASSYRPGSGSFNEQFF.

This clonotype was counted a few times. The V call is TRBV20-1, the J call TRBJ1-3, with D possibly being TRBD1 (5 bases). The CDR3 is made up of 16 amino acids. V was shortened by 4 bases and J by 3 bases, with 19 bases between the two germline ends. Germline CDR1 is DFQATT and CDR2 is SNEGSKA (reference sequence). CDR3 region: CSAISPPDRFGNTIYF. Here the CDR3 DNA reads TGCAGTGCTATATCCCCCCCCGACAGATTTGGAAACACCATATATTTT.

The chain uses TRBV12-3 or TRBV12-4 and TRBJ1-2; D possibly corresponds to TRBD1 (5 bases). CDR3 size: 16 residues. V shed 7 bases and J shed 4 bases, with 22 bases lying between them. The CDR3 DNA is TGTGCCAGCACCCCTCGAAATTCAGGGCCTAGCTATGGCTACACCTTC. Amino acid sequence: CASTPRNSGPSYGYTF.

This chain uses TRBV28 with TRBJ2-2; 10 nucleotides align to TRBD2. Germline lookup yields CDR1 MDHEN and CDR2 SYDVKM. After removal of 6 bases from V and 6 bases from J, the junction contained 10 bases not matched to a gene. The CDR3 spans 16 residues. CDR3 sequence reads: CASRPPGLAYPGELFF. CDR3 DNA sequence: TGTGCCAGCAGACCCCCGGGACTAGCGTATCCCGGGGAGCTGTTTTTT. The full variable domain, rest sourced from reference TRBV28 and TRBJ2-2, is DVKVTQSSRYLVKRTGEKVFLECVQDMDHENMFWYRQDPGLGLRLIYFSYDVKMKEKGDIPEGYSVSREKKERFSLILESASTNQTSMYLCASRPPGLAYPGELFFGEGSRLTVL.

CDR3 amino acids: CASSGLAHDEQYF. DNA for the CDR3: TGCGCCAGCAGTGGGCTAGCGCACGACGAGCAGTACTTC. The chain combines TRBV4-3 with TRBJ2-7; D perhaps matches TRBD2 (6 bases). This CDR3 region has 13 residues. Germline loops: CDR1 LGHNA, CDR2 YSLEER. The V end was cut by 6 bases, the J end by 5 bases, with 14 bases between.

This clonotype was counted between two and nine times. As DNA, the CDR3 is TGCAGTGCTAACGGACATACAACGAAAGAGACCCAGTACTTC. Translated: CSANGHTTKETQYF. This chain connects TRBV20-1 to TRBJ2-5; D perhaps matches TRBD1 (5 bases). Trimming left V 4 bases short and J 3 bases short, with 15 bases between. Germline assignment: CDR1 DFQATT and CDR2 SNEGSKA (reference sequence). The CDR3 totals 14 residues.

This clonotype was seen many times. The V gene is TRBV7-8, the J gene TRBJ2-5; perhaps TRBD2 as D (5 bases). Trimming stripped 6 bases from V and 1 base from J, with 15 bases between. Germline assignment: CDR1 SGHVS and CDR2 FQNEAQ. This CDR3 region has 15 residues. The CDR3 sequence: CASSQQPAGQETQYF. Written as DNA, the CDR3 is TGTGCCAGCAGTCAGCAGCCCGCGGGCCAAGAGACCCAGTACTTC.

This clonotype was observed a few times. This may be a read error, as it is one base from a much larger clone. This chain connects TRBV7-2 to TRBJ2-7; the D gene is possibly TRBD1 (5 bases). CDR3 length equals 14 residues. Germline-derived CDR1 and CDR2 are SGHTA and FQGNSA. V was clipped by 5 bases and J by 0 bases, with 11 bases between them. In nucleotides, the CDR3 is TGTGCCAGCAGCAGAGACAGTCTCTCCTACGAGCAGTACTTC. Residues: CASSRDSLSYEQYF.

The chain couples TRBV20-1 to TRBJ2-7; the D gene is possibly TRBD1 (5 bases). The ends were cut back, 6 bases at V and 0 bases at J, with 15 bases in the middle. The CDR3 totals 14 residues. Per the germline V gene, CDR1 is DFQATT and CDR2 is SNEGSKA (reference sequence). The CDR3 DNA follows: TGCAGTGCCTCGACAGTCAAGAGCTCCTACGAGCAGTACGTC. Encoded protein: CSASTVKSSYEQYV.

This clonotype was counted ten times or more. V gene TRBV4-3 combines with J gene TRBJ2-1; perhaps D is TRBD1 or TRBD2 (5 bases each). Per germline, CDR1 LGHNA and CDR2 YSLEER. The CDR3 has 14 residues. The V end was cut by 2 bases, the J end by 8 bases, with 13 bases between. The CDR3, as DNA: TGCGCCAGCAGCCAAAGTCCGGGGCCCGATGAGCAGTTCTTC. This translates into CASSQSPGPDEQFF.

The V call is TRBV18, the J call TRBJ2-7; D is uncertain. Germline CDR1 KGHSH, CDR2 LQKENI. V lost 0 bases to trimming and J lost 5 bases, with 14 bases between them. CDR3 length: 15 residues. CDR3 bases: TGTGCCAGCTCACCACCTGCAGGCTACAAACACGAGCAGTACTTC. Protein product: CASSPPAGYKHEQYF. Looking up the rest from reference TRBV18 and TRBJ2-7 gives the full variable domain: NAGVMQNPRHLVRRRGQEARLRCSPMKGHSHVYWYRQLPEEGLKFMVYLQKENIIDESGMPKERFSAEFPKEGPSILRIQQVVRGDSAAYFCASSPPAGYKHEQYFGPGTRLTVT.

This clonotype was seen only a few times. The genes are TRBV10-2 and TRBJ2-2; D is ambiguous. Trimming removed 8 bases from V and 6 bases from J, with 10 bases in between. The CDR3 loop spans 12 amino acids. CDR1 is WSHSY, CDR2 SAAADI, per germline. The CDR3 here is CASGGVAGELFF. In DNA form, the CDR3 reads TGCGCCAGCGGTGGGGTAGCCGGGGAGCTGTTTTTT.

V and J are TRBV6-1 and TRBJ2-2; perhaps TRBD2 as D (5 bases). The germline V and J ends were trimmed by 5 bases and 3 bases, with 10 bases remaining between them. The CDR3 has 14 amino acids. Germline V gives CDR1 MNHNS, CDR2 SASEGT. The CDR3 DNA follows: TGTGCCAGCAGTCCCCGGACTCACACCGGGGAGCTGTTTTTT. This translates into CASSPRTHTGELFF.

This clonotype was seen many times. This chain connects TRBV12-3 or TRBV12-4 to TRBJ1-6, with D maybe TRBD1 (5 bases). CDR3 length: 14 residues. Between the trimmed V and J ends, which lost 6 bases and 6 bases, there was a span of 12 bases. The CDR3 DNA is TGTGCCAGCAGCTCCGGGACCTTTAATTCACCCCTCCACTTT. This gives the protein CASSSGTFNSPLHF.

This clonotype was counted a few times. V gene TRBV24-1 combines with J gene TRBJ2-3; D tentatively reads TRBD1 or TRBD2 (5 bases each). CDR1 is KGHDR and CDR2 is SFDVKD in the germline V gene. The CDR3 has 15 residues. V lost 6 bases and J 0 bases, leaving 12 bases between the germline ends. The CDR3 is CATSNIRDSTDTQYF. As DNA, the CDR3 is TGTGCCACCAGTAATATTAGGGACAGCACAGATACGCAGTATTTT.

This chain uses TRBV7-2 with TRBJ2-1; 7 nucleotides align to TRBD2. V was clipped by 1 base and J by 5 bases; unmatched bases: 5. The CDR3 has 15 amino acids. Germline CDR1 reads SGHTA; CDR2 reads FQGNSA. The CDR3 loop is CASSLVGTTDNEQFF. In DNA form, the CDR3 reads TGTGCCAGCAGCTTAGTCGGGACTACCGACAATGAGCAGTTCTTC.

This clonotype was picked up many times. The rearrangement links TRBV6-5 to TRBJ1-1; possibly TRBD1 for D (5 bases). V was pared by 2 bases and J by 2 bases, with 6 bases between. The V gene's germline CDR1 is MNHEY and CDR2 SVGAGI. This CDR3 is 13 amino acids long. The CDR3 bases are TGTGCCAGCAGTTACCAGGGTAACACTGAAGCTTTCTTT. It specifies CASSYQGNTEAFF.

The chain uses TRBV18 and TRBJ1-1; 8 bases fit TRBD1. The V segment lost 5 bases and the J segment 1 base; nucleotides outside the gene matches: 6. Per germline, CDR1 KGHSH and CDR2 LQKENI. The CDR3 totals 15 residues. This CDR3 reads CASSTPDRGNTEAFF. DNA for the CDR3: TGTGCCAGCTCAACCCCTGACAGGGGGAACACTGAAGCTTTCTTT.

The rearrangement uses TRBV12-3 or TRBV12-4 and TRBJ2-1; TRBD2 is a possible D gene (6 bases). The CDR3 is 11 residues long. The chain's CDR3 is CAVDYDNEQFF. As DNA, the CDR3 is TGTGCTGTGGACTACGACAATGAGCAGTTCTTC.

This clonotype was detected only a few times. The V gene is TRBV12-3 or TRBV12-4, the J gene TRBJ2-1; 15 bases match TRBD2. CDR3 length equals 17 residues. With 8 bases clipped from V and 0 bases from J, the junction kept 5 bases outside the gene matches. The CDR3 DNA sequence: TGTGCCAGCGCCTGGGGACTAGCGGGGGGCTCCTACAATGAGCAGTTCTTC. As protein: CASAWGLAGGSYNEQFF.

The rearrangement links TRBV2 to TRBJ2-1; maybe TRBD2 (5 bases). The CDR3 covers 14 residues. V lost 1 base, J lost 8 bases, and 12 bases lay in between. The V gene's germline CDR1 is SNHLY and CDR2 FYNNEI. The CDR3 spells CASSEGLAVYEQFF. The CDR3, as DNA: TGTGCCAGCAGTGAAGGGCTAGCCGTTTATGAGCAGTTCTTC. The entire variable domain, with the rest obtained from reference TRBV2 and TRBJ2-1, is as follows: EPEVTQTPSHQVTQMGQEVILRCVPISNHLYFYWYRQILGQKVEFLVSFYNNEISEKSEIFDDQFSVERPDGSNFTLKIRSTKLEDSAMYFCASSEGLAVYEQFFGPGTRLTVL.

This clonotype was found a few times. The CDR3 reads CAISEGASTDTQYF. CDR3 coding DNA: TGTGCCATCAGTGAAGGAGCTAGCACAGATACGCAGTATTTT. This sequence joins TRBV10-3 and TRBJ2-3; D uncertain. Germline V gene data show CDR1 as ENHRY and CDR2 as SYGVKD. V lost 3 bases, J lost 0 bases, and 7 bases lay in between. This CDR3 comprises 14 residues.

The chain joins TRBV25-1 to TRBJ2-2, with D tentatively TRBD1 (5 bases). Germline CDR1 is MGHDK and CDR2 is SYGVNS. With 3 bases removed from V and 8 bases from J, the gap between germline ends came to 13 bases. The CDR3 totals 14 residues. The CDR3 loop is CASSDARDMGELFF. Here the CDR3 DNA reads TGTGCCAGCAGTGATGCCAGGGATATGGGGGAGCTGTTTTTT.

This clonotype was observed a handful of times. The rearrangement links TRBV10-3 to TRBJ2-3, with D perhaps TRBD2 (5 bases). V was clipped by 1 base and J by 7 bases, with 18 bases between them. The CDR3 runs 16 residues. Germline loops: CDR1 ENHRY, CDR2 SYGVKD. CDR3 nucleotides: TGTGCCATCAGTGAGTGGAGGCGAGGAGAGCGGCATACGCAGTATTTT. Protein product: CAISEWRRGERHTQYF.